This entry is about one TCR beta chain. Antigen specificity is unknown. This CDR3 spans 16 amino acids. Trimming cost V 1 base and J 0 bases, with 9 bases left between them. Germline V gene data show CDR1 as LNHNV and CDR2 as YYDKDF (reference sequence). Patients were excluded for uncontrolled infection, other autoimmune disease, pregnancy or lactation. The source of the sample is a study of T cells in Graves' hyperthyroidism and ophthalmopathy. Study overall: Specimen type is peripheral blood, collected at initial diagnosis prior to any treatment.

Template material for amplifying TCR beta CDR3 regions consisted of RNA transcripts. The HTBI set primed first-round TCR CDR3 RT-PCR. One entry per CDR3 protein, called by TCRdb with MiXCR from the multiplex PCR reads. The sample has approximately 600,000 distinct CDR3 sequences, 15% to 20% seen once. Whole-study results and caveats: It was a median around 6 months before onset that the model predicted ophthalmopathy.

The sample comprised blood. J is TRBJ1-4 and V is TRBV15, with unresolved D. The source of this sequence is a woman in her thirties with Graves' hyperthyroidism. The DNA of the CDR3 is TGTGCCACCAGCAGAGTTCGAGGCACAACTAATGAAAAACTGTTTTTT. Translation gives CATSRVRGTTNEKLFF.